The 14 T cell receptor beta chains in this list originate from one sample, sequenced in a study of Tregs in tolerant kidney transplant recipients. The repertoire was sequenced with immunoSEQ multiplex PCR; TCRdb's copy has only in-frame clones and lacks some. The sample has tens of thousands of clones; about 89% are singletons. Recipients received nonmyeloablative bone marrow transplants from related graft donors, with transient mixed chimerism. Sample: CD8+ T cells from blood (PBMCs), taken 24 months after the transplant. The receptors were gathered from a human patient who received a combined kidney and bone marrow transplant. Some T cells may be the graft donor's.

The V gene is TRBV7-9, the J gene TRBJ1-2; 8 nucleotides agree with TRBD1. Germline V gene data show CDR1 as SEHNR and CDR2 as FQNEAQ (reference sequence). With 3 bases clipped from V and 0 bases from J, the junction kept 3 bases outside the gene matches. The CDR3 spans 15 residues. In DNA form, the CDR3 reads TGTGCCAGCAGCTTTCCGGGACAGGCTAACTATGGCTACACCTTC. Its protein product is CASSFPGQANYGYTF. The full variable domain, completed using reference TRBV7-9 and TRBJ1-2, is DTGVSQNPRHKITKRGQNVTFRCDPISEHNRLYWYRQTLGQGPEFLTYFQNEAQLEKSRLLSDRFSAERPKGSFSTLEIQRTEQGDSAMYLCASSFPGQANYGYTFGSGTRLTVV.

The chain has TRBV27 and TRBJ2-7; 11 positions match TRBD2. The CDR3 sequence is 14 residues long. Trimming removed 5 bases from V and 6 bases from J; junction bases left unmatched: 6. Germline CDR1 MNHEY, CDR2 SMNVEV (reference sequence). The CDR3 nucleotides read TGTGCCAGCAGTCATGGGACTAGCGGTAGCGAGCAGTACTTC. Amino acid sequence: CASSHGTSGSEQYF.

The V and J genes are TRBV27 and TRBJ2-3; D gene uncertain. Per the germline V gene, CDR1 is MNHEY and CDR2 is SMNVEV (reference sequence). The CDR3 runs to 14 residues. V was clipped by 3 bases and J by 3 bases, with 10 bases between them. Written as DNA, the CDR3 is TGTGCCAGCAGTTTGTTAGTCCCAACAGATACGCAGTATTTT. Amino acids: CASSLLVPTDTQYF.

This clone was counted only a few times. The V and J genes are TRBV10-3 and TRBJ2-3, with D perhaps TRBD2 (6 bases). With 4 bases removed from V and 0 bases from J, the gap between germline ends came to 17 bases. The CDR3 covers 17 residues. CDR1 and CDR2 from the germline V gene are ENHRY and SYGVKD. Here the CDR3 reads CAISAPFGSLSTDTQYF. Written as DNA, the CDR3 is TGTGCCATCAGTGCGCCCTTCGGGAGTCTTAGCACAGATACGCAGTATTTT.

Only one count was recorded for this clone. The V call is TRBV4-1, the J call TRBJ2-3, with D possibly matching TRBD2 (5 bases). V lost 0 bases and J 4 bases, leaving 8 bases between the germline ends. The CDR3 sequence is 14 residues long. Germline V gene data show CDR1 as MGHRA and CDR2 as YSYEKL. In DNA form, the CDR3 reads TGCGCCAGCAGCCAAGATCTAGCAGCAGATACGCAGTATTTT. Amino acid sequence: CASSQDLAADTQYF.

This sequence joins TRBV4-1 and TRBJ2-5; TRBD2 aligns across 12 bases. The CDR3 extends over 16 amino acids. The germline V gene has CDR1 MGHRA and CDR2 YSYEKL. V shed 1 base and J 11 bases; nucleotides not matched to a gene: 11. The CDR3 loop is CASSQGVASGRGEQYF. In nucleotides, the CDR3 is TGCGCCAGCAGCCAAGGGGTGGCTAGCGGGAGGGGAGAGCAGTACTTC.

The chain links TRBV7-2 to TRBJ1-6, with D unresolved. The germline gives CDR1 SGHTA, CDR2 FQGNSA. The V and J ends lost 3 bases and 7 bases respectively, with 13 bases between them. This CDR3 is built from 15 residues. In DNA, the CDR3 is TGTGCCAGCAGCTTGACTACGGGCCCGAATTCACCCCTCCACTTT. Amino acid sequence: CASSLTTGPNSPLHF.

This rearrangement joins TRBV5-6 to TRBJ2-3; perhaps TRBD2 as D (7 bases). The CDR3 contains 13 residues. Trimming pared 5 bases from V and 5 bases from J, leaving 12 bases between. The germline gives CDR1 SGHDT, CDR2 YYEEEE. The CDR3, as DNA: TGTGCCAGCAGACAGGGAGGGGGAGATACGCAGTATTTT. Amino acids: CASRQGGGDTQYF.

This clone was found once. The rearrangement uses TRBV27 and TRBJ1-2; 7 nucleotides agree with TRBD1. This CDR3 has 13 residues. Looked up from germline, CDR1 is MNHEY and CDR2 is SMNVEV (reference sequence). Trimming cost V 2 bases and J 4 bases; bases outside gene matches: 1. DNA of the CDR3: TGTGCCAGCAGTTTAGGGACAGCCTATGGCTACACCTTC. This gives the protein CASSLGTAYGYTF.

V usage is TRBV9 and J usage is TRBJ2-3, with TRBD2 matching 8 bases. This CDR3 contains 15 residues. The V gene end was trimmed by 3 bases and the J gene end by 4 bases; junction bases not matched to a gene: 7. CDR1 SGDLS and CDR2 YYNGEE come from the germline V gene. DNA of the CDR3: TGTGCCAGCAGCGACAGGACTAGCTGGCCAGATACGCAGTATTTT. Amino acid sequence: CASSDRTSWPDTQYF. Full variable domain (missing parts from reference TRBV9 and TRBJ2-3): DSGVTQTPKHLITATGQRVTLRCSPRSGDLSVYWYQQSLDQGLQFLIQYYNGEERAKGNILERFSAQQFPDLHSELNLSSLELGDSALYFCASSDRTSWPDTQYFGPGTRLTVL.

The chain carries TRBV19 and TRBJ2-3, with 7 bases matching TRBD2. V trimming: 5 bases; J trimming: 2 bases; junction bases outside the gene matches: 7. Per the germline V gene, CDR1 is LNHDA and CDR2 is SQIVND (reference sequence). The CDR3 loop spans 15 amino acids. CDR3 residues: CASSPSGGFTDTQYF. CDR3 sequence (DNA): TGTGCCAGTAGTCCATCGGGGGGATTCACAGATACGCAGTATTTT.

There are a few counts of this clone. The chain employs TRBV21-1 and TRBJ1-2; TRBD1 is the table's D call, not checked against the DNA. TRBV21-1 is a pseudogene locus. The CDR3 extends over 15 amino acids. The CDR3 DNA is TGTGCCAGCAGCCCCGGGTATGGGGGCCTCTATGGCTACACCTTC. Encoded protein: CASSPGYGGLYGYTF.

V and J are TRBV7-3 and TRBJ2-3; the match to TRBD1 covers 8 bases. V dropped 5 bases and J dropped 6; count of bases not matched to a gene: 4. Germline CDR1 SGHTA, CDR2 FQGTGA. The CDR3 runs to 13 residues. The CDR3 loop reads CASSTTGVDTQYF. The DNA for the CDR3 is TGTGCCAGCAGCACGACAGGGGTGGATACGCAGTATTTT.

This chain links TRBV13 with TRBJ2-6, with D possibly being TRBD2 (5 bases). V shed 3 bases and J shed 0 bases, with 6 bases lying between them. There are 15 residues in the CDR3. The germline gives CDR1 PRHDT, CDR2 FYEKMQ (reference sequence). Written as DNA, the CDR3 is TGTGCCAGCAGCTTCCGGGGCTCTGGGGCCAACGTCCTGACTTTC. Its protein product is CASSFRGSGANVLTF.